This T cell receptor (beta chain) was sequenced for a study of neoadjuvant nivolumab and ipilimumab in lung cancer. Study information: The combination arm added day-1 ipilimumab 1 mg/kg to nivolumab 3 mg/kg on days 1, 15, 29.

Generated by immunoSEQ multiplex PCR, the TCRdb table keeps only in-frame clones and is missing some. The table lists about 28,000 clones, about 78% of them singletons. This clone was picked up one time. The antigen is unknown. Deletions cut 4 bases from V and 4 bases from J, with 17 bases between. From germline, CDR1 is SGHRS and CDR2 YFSETQ. This CDR3 region has 15 residues. General study findings and limits: Only a single major-pathologic-response sample was available for clonality analysis.

The sample here was tumor tissue, taken after neoadjuvant nivolumab, alone or with ipilimumab, at or shortly before surgery. This chain connects TRBV5-1 to TRBJ2-5; D possibly uses TRBD1 or TRBD2 (6 bases each). This TCR came from an adult with non-small cell lung cancer. The CDR3 DNA reads TGCGCCAGCAGCCAGGAGGGGGGTCCAGGAGAGACCCAGTACTTC. Protein product: CASSQEGGPGETQYF.